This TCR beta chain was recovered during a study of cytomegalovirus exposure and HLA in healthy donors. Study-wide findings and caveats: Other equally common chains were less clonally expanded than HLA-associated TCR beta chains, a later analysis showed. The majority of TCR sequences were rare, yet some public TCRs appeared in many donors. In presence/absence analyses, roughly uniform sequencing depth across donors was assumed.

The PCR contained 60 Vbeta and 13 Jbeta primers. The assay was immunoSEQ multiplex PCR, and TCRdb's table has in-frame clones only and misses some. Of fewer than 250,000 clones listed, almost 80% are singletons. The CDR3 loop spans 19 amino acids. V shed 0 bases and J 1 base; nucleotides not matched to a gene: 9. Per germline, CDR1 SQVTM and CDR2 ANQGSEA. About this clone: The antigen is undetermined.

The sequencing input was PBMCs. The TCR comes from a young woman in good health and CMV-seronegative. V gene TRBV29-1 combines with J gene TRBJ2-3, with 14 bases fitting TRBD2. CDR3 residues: CSVEDPGTSGSFGTDTQYF. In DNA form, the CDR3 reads TGCAGCGTTGAAGACCCAGGGACTAGCGGGAGTTTTGGCACAGATACGCAGTATTTT.